The clone carrying this T cell receptor (beta chain) came up once. The data stem from a study of cytomegalovirus exposure and HLA in healthy donors. Profiling relied on immunoSEQ multiplex PCR, and the TCRdb table lists in-frame clones only, not all of them. The sample records over 200,000 clones, 80% to 90% being singletons. Trimming shortened V by 4 bases and J by 6 bases, and 6 bases separated the two germline ends. CDR1 is SEHNR and CDR2 is FQNEAQ in the germline V gene (reference sequence). The CDR3 spans 12 residues. V usage is TRBV7-9 and J usage is TRBJ2-2, with a weak D call TRBD1 (5 bases). The receptor's source is a woman aged 18-29 years in good health and CMV-seronegative. The material sequenced was PBMCs. In nucleotides, the CDR3 is TGTGCCAGCAGCTCCAGGGCCGGGGAGCTGTTTTTT. Protein sequence: CASSSRAGELFF.